What follows is one TCR beta chain and its context. The split of CD4+ cells yielded CD45RA+ naive and CD45RA-negative memory subsets. Only in-frame clones appear in the TCRdb table, and some are missing; sequencing was by immunoSEQ multiplex PCR. The profile shows roughly 700,000 clones, roughly 70% of them singletons. These data come from a study of shared clonotypes between healthy human individuals. With 7 bases removed from V and 6 bases from J, the gap between germline ends came to 18 bases. The germline V gene encodes CDR1 MNHNY and CDR2 SVGAGI (reference sequence). The CDR3 loop spans 14 amino acids.

The sequenced material came from memory CD4+ T cells sorted from blood. The subset is: CD45RA-negative fraction. The chain carries TRBV6-6 and TRBJ1-1, with a weak D call TRBD1 (5 bases). The TCR comes from a woman aged 25 to 39 in good health. The CDR3 DNA reads as TGTGCCAGCAAAGACTTGGGGGAGACTGCTGAAGCTTTCTTT. Translating it yields CASKDLGETAEAFF.